Below, 10 T cell receptor beta chains from the same sample are listed, as sequenced in a study of blood T cell repertoires in COVID-19 (dated by TCRdb to about 2020). Library preparation used the immunoSEQ multiplex PCR assay. TCRdb provides this immuneACCESS table in a form limited to in-frame rearrangements. Some clones are lacking; in checked studies, under half of them reflect an unresolved V gene, and why the rest are absent is not known. The sample includes about 190,000 clones, with roughly 80% observed a single time. In total, the top ten clones hold 17% of the sample. Specimen: peripheral blood. The receptors come from a man between 60 and 75 years old with active or convalescent COVID-19.

The chain has TRBV4-1 and TRBJ1-4; TRBD1 is a possible D gene (6 bases). The length of the CDR3 is 14 residues. Germline lookup yields CDR1 MGHRA and CDR2 YSYEKL. V was shortened by 2 bases and J by 5 bases, with 9 bases between the two germline ends. The CDR3 region is CASSQRGANEKLFF. The CDR3 DNA reads as TGCGCCAGCAGCCAACGGGGGGCAAATGAAAAACTGTTTTTT.

This chain joins TRBV12-3 or TRBV12-4 and TRBJ2-2, with TRBD2 matching 7 bases. CDR3 length equals 13 residues. V lost 3 bases and J lost 5; bases outside the gene matches: 0. The CDR3 loop is CASSFGGTGELFF. CDR3 in DNA: TGTGCCAGCAGTTTCGGGGGGACCGGGGAGCTGTTTTTT.

The gene calls are TRBV9 and TRBJ2-3; the match to TRBD1 covers 8 bases. CDR3 length: 16 residues. V trimming: 3 bases; J trimming: 0 bases; junction bases outside the gene matches: 6. Germline V lookup: CDR1 SGDLS, CDR2 YYNGEE. The CDR3 DNA reads as TGTGCCAGCAGCGGACAGGGGACATTTAGCACAGATACGCAGTATTTT. Protein product: CASSGQGTFSTDTQYF. The full variable domain, its missing parts supplied by reference TRBV9 and TRBJ2-3, is DSGVTQTPKHLITATGQRVTLRCSPRSGDLSVYWYQQSLDQGLQFLIQYYNGEERAKGNILERFSAQQFPDLHSELNLSSLELGDSALYFCASSGQGTFSTDTQYFGPGTRLTVL.

This clone was observed a single time. The V gene is TRBV4-1, the J gene TRBJ2-3; 10 bases align to TRBD2. The V and J ends lost 4 bases and 1 base, in that order; junction bases with no gene match: 8. CDR3 length: 17 residues. Germline loops: CDR1 MGHRA, CDR2 YSYEKL. Here the CDR3 DNA reads TGCGCCAGCAGCCGGTCAAGACTAGCGGGCCGCACAGATACGCAGTATTTT. This codes for CASSRSRLAGRTDTQYF.

This clone was seen once. V is TRBV6-2 or TRBV6-3 and J is TRBJ2-1; 14 bases agree with TRBD2. Trimming removed 4 bases from V and 5 bases from J; junction bases left unmatched: 7. This CDR3 spans 17 amino acids. Germline CDR1 MNHEY, CDR2 SVGEGT. The CDR3 nucleotides are TGTGCCAGCAGTTCAGGGACTAGCGGGAGAATCCACAATGAGCAGTTCTTC. It encodes CASSSGTSGRIHNEQFF.

The chain combines TRBV6-2 or TRBV6-3 with TRBJ2-3; D might be TRBD2 (6 bases). V was clipped by 3 bases and J by 1 base, with 11 bases between them. Germline V gene lookup returns CDR1 MNHEY and CDR2 SVGEGT. The CDR3 loop spans 15 amino acids. CDR3 coding DNA: TGTGCCAGCAGTTATGGAGGGATGGGCACAGATACGCAGTATTTT. This encodes CASSYGGMGTDTQYF.

The gene calls are TRBV12-3 or TRBV12-4 and TRBJ2-7; tentative D call: TRBD2 (5 bases). The CDR3 loop spans 12 amino acids. The V gene lost 6 bases and the J gene lost 6 bases, with 12 bases spanning the gap. The CDR3 region has the DNA TGTGCCAGCAGCCCGAGAGGGTTCGAGCAGTACTTC. It yields the protein CASSPRGFEQYF.

The chain carries TRBV19 and TRBJ2-6; no firm D call. This CDR3 region has 15 residues. Germline values: CDR1 LNHDA, CDR2 SQIVND (reference sequence). Deletions cut 2 bases from V and 0 bases from J, with 5 bases between. The CDR3 region is CASSIQDSGANVLTF. CDR3 DNA sequence: TGTGCCAGTAGTATACAGGACTCTGGGGCCAACGTCCTGACTTTC.

The chain uses TRBV7-2 and TRBJ2-7; 7 bases fit TRBD1. CDR3 length: 18 residues. CDR1 is SGHTA and CDR2 is FQGNSA in the germline V gene. The V and J ends lost 4 bases and 1 base, in that order; junction bases with no gene match: 16. The CDR3 here is CASSSFFTGESWSYEQYF. The CDR3 DNA reads as TGTGCCAGCAGCTCTTTTTTTACAGGGGAGTCGTGGTCCTACGAGCAGTACTTC.

The gene calls are TRBV7-8 and TRBJ1-5, with TRBD1 matching over 7 bases. The germline V gene has CDR1 SGHVS and CDR2 FQNEAQ. This CDR3 is built from 17 residues. The trim removed 1 base at V and 0 bases at J, leaving 6 bases unmatched. The CDR3 DNA sequence: TGTGCCAGCAGCTTAGTTGGGACAGTCTATAGCAATCAGCCCCAGCATTTT. Translation: CASSLVGTVYSNQPQHF.